This T cell receptor (beta chain) was observed in a study of Graves' ophthalmopathy and Graves' hyperthyroidism. Broader study findings: In predicting ophthalmopathy progression, the model reached roughly 69% sensitivity and 72.22% specificity. Most expanded clonotypes in thyroid above 0.001 frequency also showed up in blood. With approximately 88% sensitivity and less than 83% specificity, a 13-signature model separated ophthalmopathy from stable hyperthyroidism.

Trimming left V 3 bases short and J 5 bases short, with 11 bases between. Germline CDR1 reads SGDLS; CDR2 reads YYNGEE. This CDR3 has 13 amino acids. A follow-up of 18 months without ophthalmopathy meant that hyperthyroidism was stable. Amplified material comprised TCR beta CDR3 regions derived from RNA transcripts. RT-PCR was first run with HTBI primers, then multiplex PCR in a second round. MiXCR was run by TCRdb on the multiplex PCR reads, yielding one entry per CDR3 protein. This table holds approximately 380,000 distinct CDR3 sequences, 21% found once. This clonotype was observed at least ten times. What it recognizes is unknown.

The chain carries TRBV9 and TRBJ2-5; D unclear. This receptor was taken from a young woman with stable Graves' hyperthyroidism. The specimen was peripheral blood. The CDR3 spells CASSDGVEETQYF. DNA for the CDR3: TGTGCCAGCAGCGATGGGGTGGAGGAGACCCAGTACTTC.